This T cell receptor (beta chain) was identified during a study of CD8+CD57+ T cells in acquired aplastic anemia. Across the whole study: Each DNA sample taken from sorted CD4+ and CD8+ cells came to about 3.2 ug on average. Findings of the study overall: Fewer than 30 CD8+ CDR3 sequences were shared between patients and controls.

Genomic DNA served as template for TCR beta VDJ and CDR3 profiling. TCRdb called the reads again in MiXCR, with one record for every CDR3 protein. The sample holds 250,000 or so distinct CDR3 sequences, 47% seen once. V was pared by 3 bases and J by 5 bases, with 13 bases of the junction left unmatched. The length of the CDR3 is 18 residues. Germline-derived CDR1 and CDR2 are SNHLY and FYNNEI. As regards this clonotype: The antigen remains undetermined.

Patients chosen for sequencing had CD8+CD57+ cells that had expanded, as shown by flow cytometry. Each of the patients presented with severe acquired aplastic anemia. Patients had received no therapy at the time of blood sampling. This TCR was recovered from a human donor with aplastic anemia. The sequenced sample consisted of sorted CD4+, CD8+, or CD8+CD57+ T cells (not recorded which) from PBMCs. This rearrangement joins TRBV2 to TRBJ2-5; 12 bases fit TRBD2. The CDR3 DNA sequence: TGTGCCAGCAGTGAGCTAGCGGGGGGGCTAGCCAGAGAGGAGACCCAGTACTTC. Protein product: CASSELAGGLAREETQYF. Drawing the rest from reference TRBV2 and TRBJ2-5, the complete variable domain is EPEVTQTPSHQVTQMGQEVILRCVPISNHLYFYWYRQILGQKVEFLVSFYNNEISEKSEIFDDQFSVERPDGSNFTLKIRSTKLEDSAMYFCASSELAGGLAREETQYFGPGTRLLVL.